The next 13 T cell receptor beta chains were all read from a single sample in a study of T cells in Graves' hyperthyroidism and ophthalmopathy. Amplification yielded TCR beta CDR3 regions, with RNA transcripts as the source. HTBI primers were the set used in a first-round RT-PCR of the TCR CDR3. TCRdb analysed the multiplex PCR reads with MiXCR anew, one entry per CDR3 protein. In the table there are some 530,000 distinct CDR3 sequences, 20% to 25% of which are singletons. Sequencing was done on a sample of blood. Source of these receptors: a woman in her sixties or seventies with Graves' ophthalmopathy.

V and J are TRBV6-1 and TRBJ1-3; maybe TRBD1 (6 bases). The V and J ends lost 2 bases and 2 bases respectively, with 13 bases between them. Germline V lookup: CDR1 MNHNS, CDR2 SASEGT. The CDR3 loop spans 16 amino acids. The CDR3 DNA reads TGTGCCAGCAGTGAAATGGGGGCGCAAACTGGAAACACCATATATTTT. Protein: CASSEMGAQTGNTIYF.

Ten or more counts support this clonotype. V usage is TRBV27 and J usage is TRBJ1-2; maybe TRBD1 (5 bases). From germline, CDR1 is MNHEY and CDR2 SMNVEV (reference sequence). Trimming stripped 3 bases from V and 8 bases from J, with 22 bases between. The CDR3 runs to 16 residues. The CDR3 is CASSLKMGPRFGGYTF. CDR3 DNA sequence: TGTGCCAGCAGTTTGAAGATGGGACCGAGATTTGGAGGCTACACCTTC.

Concerning this clonotype itself: One junction end does not reproduce the germline sequence, and a read error may be involved. The V and J genes are TRBV10-3 and TRBJ1-2; D gene ambiguous. Germline assignment: CDR1 ENHRY and CDR2 SYGVKD. This CDR3 is 16 amino acids long. The CDR3 DNA reads as TGTGCCGTCAGTGACCCGAGGGCCTCCTCCAACTATGGCTACACCTTC. Translation: CAVSDPRASSNYGYTF.

V and J are TRBV7-9 and TRBJ2-7; 12 nucleotides agree with TRBD1. Looked up from germline, CDR1 is SEHNR and CDR2 is FQNEAQ (reference sequence). Trimming cost V 5 bases and J 9 bases; bases outside gene matches: 8. The length of the CDR3 is 14 residues. CDR3 DNA sequence: TGTGCCAGCAGCCCTCCCGGGACAGGGGGCGCGCAGTACTTC. This translates into CASSPPGTGGAQYF.

This clonotype was found a few times. The rearrangement links TRBV20-1 to TRBJ2-1, with D possibly TRBD1 on 5 matching bases. Germline V gene sequence: CDR1 DFQATT, CDR2 SNEGSKA (reference sequence). V was shortened by 7 bases and J by 8 bases, with 15 bases between the two germline ends. This CDR3 is 12 amino acids long. The CDR3 DNA is TGCAGTGGGCTTACAGGTACCGATGAGCAGTTCTTC. Protein product: CSGLTGTDEQFF.

V gene TRBV19 combines with J gene TRBJ2-6; 8 bases line up with TRBD1. Germline assignment: CDR1 LNHDA and CDR2 SQIVND (reference sequence). V shed 5 bases, J shed 0 bases, and the junction held 9 bases outside the gene matches. CDR3 length: 18 residues. This CDR3 reads CASSLRTGLGSGANVLTF. For the CDR3, the DNA is TGTGCCAGTAGTCTACGGACAGGGTTGGGCTCTGGGGCCAACGTCCTGACTTTC.

This clonotype was detected ten times or more. This chain joins TRBV28 and TRBJ2-1, with D possibly being TRBD2 (7 bases). CDR3 size: 15 residues. Trimming pared 3 bases from V and 1 base from J, leaving 10 bases between. CDR1 is MDHEN and CDR2 is SYDVKM in the germline V gene. CDR3 DNA: TGTGCCAGCAGTTTCGCGGGGGCGTCCTACAATGAGCAGTTCTTC. It is translated as CASSFAGASYNEQFF.

The chain couples TRBV19 to TRBJ2-3; TRBD2 might be the D (6 bases). The V and J ends lost 3 bases and 1 base respectively, with 11 bases between them. Looked up from germline, CDR1 is LNHDA and CDR2 is SQIVND (reference sequence). The CDR3 spans 15 residues. The CDR3 loop is CASSIGGTRTDTQYF. CDR3 DNA sequence: TGTGCCAGTAGTATTGGGGGGACTCGCACAGATACGCAGTATTTT.

The rearrangement uses TRBV3-1 and TRBJ2-7, with TRBD2 matching 12 bases. Germline V gives CDR1 LGHDT, CDR2 YNNKEL (reference sequence). J gave up 4 bases and V 4 bases, and 8 bases lay outside the gene matches. The CDR3 is made up of 16 amino acids. The CDR3, as DNA: TGTGCCAGCAGCCCCTCGACTAGCGGGAGCTTGTACGAGCAGTACTTC. This gives the protein CASSPSTSGSLYEQYF.

In this sample, this clonotype turned up a few times. The genes are TRBV5-1 and TRBJ1-5; D is perhaps TRBD1 (5 bases). Germline values: CDR1 SGHRS, CDR2 YFSETQ. The CDR3 extends over 15 amino acids. The V gene lost 1 base and the J gene lost 6 bases, with 14 bases spanning the gap. CDR3 residues: CASSLIGQRGQPQHF. CDR3 DNA: TGCGCCAGCAGCTTGATTGGGCAGAGGGGTCAGCCCCAGCATTTT.

This clonotype was observed a handful of times. The chain is built from TRBV3-1 and TRBJ2-5; D possibly corresponds to TRBD2 (6 bases). V was trimmed by 0 bases and J by 9 bases, leaving 8 bases between them. The germline gives CDR1 LGHDT, CDR2 YNNKEL (reference sequence). The CDR3 contains 12 residues. DNA for the CDR3: TGTGCCAGCAGCCAAGATCCGGGGGCCCAGTACTTC. Its translation is CASSQDPGAQYF.

This clonotype was seen more than once but under ten times. The CDR3 here is CAISEEGREASSYNEQFF. The CDR3 nucleotides read TGTGCCATCAGTGAGGAAGGGAGGGAAGCGAGCTCCTACAATGAGCAGTTCTTC. This chain connects TRBV10-3 to TRBJ2-1, with TRBD2 identical over 7 bases. Germline-derived CDR1 and CDR2 are ENHRY and SYGVKD. The CDR3 sequence is 18 residues long. Losses at the gene ends were 2 bases for V and 0 bases for J; bases not matched to a gene: 10.

J is TRBJ2-2 and V is TRBV9; D may match TRBD1 or TRBD2 (5 bases each). The CDR3 loop spans 15 amino acids. V was pared by 1 base and J by 4 bases, with 11 bases between. The V gene's germline CDR1 is SGDLS and CDR2 YYNGEE. CDR3 in DNA: TGTGCCAGCAGCGTACGGGGCCGGGCCACCGGGGAGCTGTTTTTT. Amino acids: CASSVRGRATGELFF.